The table lists the clone carrying this T cell receptor beta chain with a few counts. The sample belongs to a study of Graves' ophthalmopathy and Graves' hyperthyroidism. Beta-chain TCR CDR3 regions were amplified from RNA transcripts. An opening RT-PCR round employed HTBI primers and preceded a second-round multiplex PCR. TCRdb recomputed calls from the multiplex PCR reads with MiXCR, one row per CDR3 protein. The sample yields about 590,000 distinct CDR3 sequences, about 35% seen once. Germline V gene lookup returns CDR1 SEHNR and CDR2 FQNEAQ (reference sequence). This CDR3 contains 17 residues. V trimming: 5 bases; J trimming: 2 bases; junction bases outside the gene matches: 9.

This TCR was sampled from an adult man with Graves' hyperthyroidism. V and J are TRBV7-9 and TRBJ2-2; TRBD2 aligns across 9 bases. The sample taken for sequencing was peripheral blood or thyroid tissue (not recorded which). The CDR3 sequence is CASSQASGILNTGELFF. In nucleotides, the CDR3 is TGTGCCAGCAGCCAAGCTAGCGGGATCCTTAACACCGGGGAGCTGTTTTTT.